These T cell receptor beta chains were read from a single sample in a study of blood T cell repertoires in COVID-19. This table comes from immunoSEQ multiplex PCR, and its TCRdb copy is limited to in-frame clones, with some not included. This sample has 45,000 to 60,000 clones, with about 86% found just once. Sequenced material: peripheral blood. The receptors shown here come from a man between 60 and 70 years old with acute or convalescent COVID-19. Both conserved end residues are part of each CDR3. D genes are given only for firm matches. The size entry is marked missing in some rows and otherwise reads once, few, many or a size class.

V gene	J gene	D gene	clone size	CDR3 protein	CDR3 DNA
TRBV19	TRBJ2-3	NA	NA	CASSPQGGTDTQYF	TGTGCCAGTAGTCCGCAAGGGGGCACAGATACGCAGTATTTT
TRBV7-3	TRBJ1-1	NA	NA	CASSSGTGSEAFF	TGTGCCAGCAGCTCGGGAACAGGGTCCGAAGCTTTCTTT
TRBV5-4	TRBJ2-5	NA	NA	CASSSPGETQYF	TGTGCCAGCAGTAGCCCGGGGGAGACCCAGTACTTC
TRBV3-1/TRBV3-2	TRBJ1-1	NA	few	CASSQSQNTEAFF	TGTGCCAGCAGCCAATCACAGAACACTGAAGCTTTCTTT
TRBV19	TRBJ1-6	NA	NA	CASSIRGNSPLHF	TGTGCCAGTAGTATAAGGGGGAATTCACCCCTCCACTTT
TRBV3-1/TRBV3-2	TRBJ2-7	TRBD2	NA	CASSLNWGLAGDEQYF	TGTGCCAGCAGCCTAAATTGGGGACTAGCGGGAGACGAGCAGTACTTC
TRBV6-2/TRBV6-3	TRBJ2-7	TRBD1	NA	CASSYPARGRWSYEQYF	TGTGCCAGCAGTTACCCAGCCAGGGGGCGATGGTCCTACGAGCAGTACTTC
TRBV6-5	TRBJ1-1	NA	NA	CASSPPGVWDTEAFF	TGTGCCAGCAGTCCACCAGGGGTGTGGGACACTGAAGCTTTCTTT
TRBV4-2	TRBJ2-2	TRBD2	few	CASSQDSPSGSSTGELFF	TGTGCCAGCAGCCAAGATAGCCCTAGCGGGAGTAGCACCGGGGAGCTGTTTTTT
TRBV5-4	TRBJ2-3	NA	NA	CASSWVRGGYTDTQYF	TGTGCCAGCAGCTGGGTGAGAGGCGGTTACACAGATACGCAGTATTTT
TRBV7-9	TRBJ1-2	NA	NA	CASSPNNANYGYTF	TGTGCCAGCAGCCCAAACAATGCTAACTATGGCTACACCTTC
TRBV11-3	TRBJ1-1	TRBD1	NA	CASSNQGANTEAFF	TGTGCCAGCAGCAACCAGGGGGCAAACACTGAAGCTTTCTTT
TRBV7-3	TRBJ1-2	TRBD1	NA	CASSLGGTGASGYTF	TGTGCCAGCAGCTTAGGTGGGACAGGCGCATCTGGCTACACCTTC
TRBV6-5	TRBJ1-5	TRBD1	once	CASIPGQGRQPQHF	TGTGCCAGCATACCCGGACAGGGACGACAGCCCCAGCATTTT
TRBV4-2	TRBJ1-1	NA	NA	CASSQGFHLLTGNTEAFF	TGTGCCAGCAGCCAAGGATTCCACCTCTTGACAGGGAACACTGAAGCTTTCTTT